The 18 T cell receptor beta chains presented below share a single source sample, sequenced in a study of T-cell reconstitution after alpha-beta-depleted transplantation in children. Researchers prepared the TCRbeta library using unique molecular identifiers, the study reports. One entry per CDR3 protein, called by TCRdb with MiXCR from the PCR reads. Among about 420,000 distinct CDR3 sequences listed, around 15% were seen once. This sample comprised PBMCs, mostly from graft donor cells, obtained 360 days after TCRalphabeta/CD19-depleted stem cell transplant. These receptors came from a boy in the first two years of life who had a stem cell transplant for Wiskott-Aldrich syndrome, so the T cells may come from the graft donor.

This clonotype was found a few times. In DNA, the CDR3 is TGTGCCAGCAAAACCGGACGACGGATTTTTCCCTATGGCTACACCTTC. It codes for CASKTGRRIFPYGYTF. The chain is built from TRBV12-3 or TRBV12-4 and TRBJ1-2; no definite D call. Trimming took 7 bases from V and 4 from J, leaving 22 bases between them. CDR3 size: 16 residues.

This clonotype turned up a few times. V is TRBV6-5 and J is TRBJ2-7, with 16 bases that match TRBD2. The CDR3 is 19 amino acids. J lost 3 bases, V lost 2 bases, and 10 bases had no gene match. Germline assignment: CDR1 MNHEY and CDR2 SVGAGI. The chain's CDR3 is CASSYGTSGRASLYYEQYF. The CDR3 DNA reads as TGTGCCAGCAGTTACGGGACTAGCGGGAGGGCCAGCTTATACTACGAGCAGTACTTC.

The chain recombines TRBV27 with TRBJ2-7; tentative D call: TRBD2 (6 bases). CDR1 and CDR2 from the germline V gene are MNHEY and SMNVEV (reference sequence). The CDR3 covers 15 residues. V shed 8 bases and J shed 0 bases, with 17 bases lying between them. The DNA for the CDR3 is TGTGCCAGCTCGGCATCAGCGGGCTACTCCTACGAGCAGTACTTC. This sequence encodes CASSASAGYSYEQYF.

A few counts support this clonotype. V usage is TRBV27 and J usage is TRBJ2-4, with TRBD1 matching over 8 bases. V lost 6 bases to trimming and J lost 5 bases; unmatched junction nucleotides: 9. The CDR3 consists of 15 residues. The germline V gene has CDR1 MNHEY and CDR2 SMNVEV (reference sequence). The CDR3 nucleotides read TGTGCCAGCAGCCCGCTGGACAGGGACCAAAACATTCAGTACTTC. Encoded protein: CASSPLDRDQNIQYF.

This clonotype was found many times. The rearrangement joins TRBV7-9 to TRBJ2-6, with 9 bases identical to TRBD1. The CDR3 spans 21 residues. Unmatched junction bases numbered 16, after V lost 4 bases and J lost 0 bases. CDR1 and CDR2 (germline): SEHNR, FQNEAQ (reference sequence). The DNA for the CDR3 is TGTGCCAGCAGCTCGACGCCCGGGACAGGGTTATTATACTCTGGGGCCAACGTCCTGACTTTC. Translated: CASSSTPGTGLLYSGANVLTF. The whole variable domain, remainder taken from reference TRBV7-9 and TRBJ2-6, is DTGVSQNPRHKITKRGQNVTFRCDPISEHNRLYWYRQTLGQGPEFLTYFQNEAQLEKSRLLSDRFSAERPKGSFSTLEIQRTEQGDSAMYLCASSSTPGTGLLYSGANVLTFGAGSRLTVL.

V usage is TRBV7-2 and J usage is TRBJ1-1, with D perhaps matching TRBD1 (5 bases). Between the trimmed V and J ends, which lost 0 bases and 1 base, there was a span of 9 bases. The germline V gene has CDR1 SGHTA and CDR2 FQGNSA. This CDR3 comprises 15 residues. CDR3: CASSLAFGGNTEAFF. CDR3 coding DNA: TGTGCCAGCAGCTTAGCGTTTGGGGGGAACACTGAAGCTTTCTTT. Filled out from reference TRBV7-2 and TRBJ1-1, the complete variable domain reads GAGVSQSPSNKVTEKGKDVELRCDPISGHTALYWYRQSLGQGLEFLIYFQGNSAPDKSGLPSDRFSAERTGGSVSTLTIQRTQQEDSAVYLCASSLAFGGNTEAFFGQGTRLTVV.

This clonotype was observed a handful of times. This chain uses TRBV3-1 with TRBJ2-3; possibly TRBD2 for D (6 bases). CDR3 length: 15 residues. Germline assignment: CDR1 LGHDT and CDR2 YNNKEL (reference sequence). V gave up 0 bases and J gave up 4 bases, with 11 bases separating them. Here the CDR3 reads CASSQDRRVADTQYF. CDR3 DNA sequence: TGTGCCAGCAGCCAAGATCGGAGGGTCGCAGATACGCAGTATTTT.

This clonotype was counted many times. This sequence joins TRBV7-2 and TRBJ2-7, with D possibly being TRBD1 or TRBD2 (5 bases each). The CDR3 is 15 amino acids. Between the trimmed V and J ends, which lost 1 base and 1 base, there was a span of 11 bases. Germline CDR1 and CDR2: SGHTA and FQGNSA. In DNA, the CDR3 is TGTGCCAGCAGCTTAGAGAGGGGCCTTTCCTACGAGCAGTACTTC. The encoded protein is CASSLERGLSYEQYF.

This clonotype has at least ten counts. The V and J genes are TRBV5-1 and TRBJ2-4; TRBD1 matches 11 bases. CDR1 is SGHRS, CDR2 YFSETQ, per germline. This CDR3 comprises 18 residues. The junction had 7 bases not matched to a gene; V was cut back by 2 bases and J by 0 bases. This CDR3 is CASSFTGTGGIAKNIQYF. The CDR3 DNA sequence: TGCGCCAGCAGCTTTACCGGGACAGGGGGAATAGCCAAAAACATTCAGTACTTC.

This clonotype was counted only a few times. V usage is TRBV28 and J usage is TRBJ2-7; 8 nucleotides line up with TRBD1. The V and J ends lost 5 bases and 5 bases, in that order; junction bases with no gene match: 11. Germline V CDR1 and CDR2: MDHEN, SYDVKM. The CDR3 spans 15 residues. The CDR3 loop reads CASSTRTGSRDEQYF. CDR3 bases: TGTGCCAGCAGTACGCGGACAGGGAGCAGGGACGAGCAGTACTTC.

The chain uses TRBV21-1 and TRBJ2-7; TRBD2, the table's D call, was not compared with the DNA. TRBV21-1 is classified as a pseudogene. The CDR3 length is 18 residues. CDR3 nucleotides: TGTGCCAGCAGCAAAGAAGGGACTAGCGGGAGGGGAGCCTACGAGCAGTACTTC. Protein sequence: CASSKEGTSGRGAYEQYF.

The genes are TRBV4-1 and TRBJ2-1; a weak D match, TRBD2 (5 bases). Germline V lookup: CDR1 MGHRA, CDR2 YSYEKL. Trimming took 0 bases from V and 3 from J, leaving 12 bases between them. CDR3 length: 16 residues. The CDR3 spells CASSQDWTPNYNEQFF. The CDR3 DNA sequence: TGCGCCAGCAGCCAAGATTGGACTCCGAACTACAATGAGCAGTTCTTC.

This chain links TRBV5-1 with TRBJ2-1; D gene ambiguous. Germline V gene data show CDR1 as SGHRS and CDR2 as YFSETQ. V was pared by 0 bases and J by 8 bases, with 12 bases between. The CDR3 runs 14 residues. The CDR3 spells CASSLVTPEHEQFF. The CDR3 DNA reads as TGCGCCAGCAGCTTGGTGACTCCGGAACATGAGCAGTTCTTC. Drawing the rest from reference TRBV5-1 and TRBJ2-1, the complete variable domain is KAGVTQTPRYLIKTRGQQVTLSCSPISGHRSVSWYQQTPGQGLQFLFEYFSETQRNKGNFPGRFSGRQFSNSRSEMNVSTLELGDSALYLCASSLVTPEHEQFFGPGTRLTVL.

This clonotype has only a few counts. CDR3 sequence reads: CASSEPPRGISYEQYF. CDR3 nucleotides: TGTGCCAGCAGTGAACCACCCAGGGGGATCTCCTACGAGCAGTACTTC. V gene TRBV25-1 combines with J gene TRBJ2-7; 7 nucleotides match TRBD1. The CDR3 has 16 amino acids. Trimming at V came to 2 bases and at J to 0 bases, leaving 7 bases not matched to a gene. The V gene's germline CDR1 is MGHDK and CDR2 SYGVNS.

The CDR3 DNA sequence: TGTGCCAGCAGCAATTCGGGGACAGGGCTCAATGAGCAGTTCTTC. Protein: CASSNSGTGLNEQFF. The gene calls are TRBV6-2 or TRBV6-3 and TRBJ2-1; TRBD1 aligns across 9 bases. The CDR3 covers 15 residues. In germline, CDR1 is MNHEY, CDR2 SVGEGT. V shed 6 bases, J shed 6 bases, and the junction held 9 bases outside the gene matches.

This clonotype was seen a few times. The chain combines TRBV4-3 with TRBJ2-7; no reliable D call. Per germline, CDR1 LGHNA and CDR2 YSLEER. Trimming took off 0 bases at V and 3 bases at J, with 6 bases between the two ends. This CDR3 spans 13 amino acids. For the CDR3, the DNA is TGCGCCAGCAGCCAAGACCCTCTCTACGAGCAGTACTTC. Translating it yields CASSQDPLYEQYF.

The V and J genes are TRBV10-3 and TRBJ2-5; D may be TRBD1 (6 bases). Trimming removed 1 base from V and 2 bases from J, with 17 bases in between. Germline V CDR1 and CDR2: ENHRY, SYGVKD. The CDR3 has 17 amino acids. The CDR3 here is CAISEFPTGTRQETQYF. The CDR3 nucleotides are TGTGCCATCAGTGAGTTCCCCACCGGGACAAGACAAGAGACCCAGTACTTC.

This clonotype showed up just a few times. The chain has TRBV3-1 and TRBJ2-1; 11 bases fit TRBD2. Germline V lookup: CDR1 LGHDT, CDR2 YNNKEL (reference sequence). The length of the CDR3 is 16 residues. J gave up 4 bases and V 2 bases, and 4 bases lay outside the gene matches. Here the CDR3 DNA reads TGTGCCAGCAGCCAATTCAGGACTAGCGGGTACAATGAGCAGTTCTTC. This encodes CASSQFRTSGYNEQFF.